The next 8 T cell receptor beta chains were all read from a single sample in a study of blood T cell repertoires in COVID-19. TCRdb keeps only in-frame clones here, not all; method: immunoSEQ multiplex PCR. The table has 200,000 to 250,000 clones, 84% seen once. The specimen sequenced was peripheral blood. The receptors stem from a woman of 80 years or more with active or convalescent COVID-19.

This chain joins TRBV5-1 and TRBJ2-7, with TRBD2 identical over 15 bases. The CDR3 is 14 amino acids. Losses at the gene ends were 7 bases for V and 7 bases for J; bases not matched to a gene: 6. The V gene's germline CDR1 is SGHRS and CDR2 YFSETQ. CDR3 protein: CASRPGTSGREQYF. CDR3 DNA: TGCGCCAGCCGACCGGGGACTAGCGGGAGGGAGCAGTACTTC.

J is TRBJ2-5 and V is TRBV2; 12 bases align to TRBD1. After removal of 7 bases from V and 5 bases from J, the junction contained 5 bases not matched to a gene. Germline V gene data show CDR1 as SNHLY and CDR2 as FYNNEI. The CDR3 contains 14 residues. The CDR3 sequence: CASMGQGAEETQYF. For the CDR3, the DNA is TGTGCCAGCATGGGACAGGGGGCTGAGGAGACCCAGTACTTC.

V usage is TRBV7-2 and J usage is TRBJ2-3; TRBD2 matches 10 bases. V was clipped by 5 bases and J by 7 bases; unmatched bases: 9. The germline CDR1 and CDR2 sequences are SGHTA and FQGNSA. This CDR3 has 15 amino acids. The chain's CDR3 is CASSPALAGENTQYF. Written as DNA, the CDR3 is TGTGCCAGCAGCCCCGCGCTAGCGGGGGAAAATACGCAGTATTTT.

The CDR3: CSVEKPGGYGYTF. DNA of the CDR3: TGCAGCGTTGAAAAACCCGGGGGCTATGGCTACACCTTC. The chain links TRBV29-1 to TRBJ1-2, with D possibly TRBD1 on 5 matching bases. The CDR3 spans 13 residues. V was trimmed by 2 bases and J by 4 bases, leaving 11 bases between them. Germline CDR1 SQVTM, CDR2 ANQGSEA.

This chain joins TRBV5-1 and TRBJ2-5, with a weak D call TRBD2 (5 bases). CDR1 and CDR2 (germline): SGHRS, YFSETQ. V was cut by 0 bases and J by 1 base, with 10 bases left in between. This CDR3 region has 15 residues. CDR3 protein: CASSLAGIRQETQYF. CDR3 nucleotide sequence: TGCGCCAGCAGCTTGGCGGGGATTCGCCAAGAGACCCAGTACTTC.

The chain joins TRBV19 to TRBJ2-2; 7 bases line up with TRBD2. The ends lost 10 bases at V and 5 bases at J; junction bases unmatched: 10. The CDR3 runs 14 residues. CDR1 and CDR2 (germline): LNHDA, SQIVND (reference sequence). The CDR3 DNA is TGTGCCACCTCGGGGGGTCAGAGGACCGGGGAGCTGTTTTTT. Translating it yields CATSGGQRTGELFF.

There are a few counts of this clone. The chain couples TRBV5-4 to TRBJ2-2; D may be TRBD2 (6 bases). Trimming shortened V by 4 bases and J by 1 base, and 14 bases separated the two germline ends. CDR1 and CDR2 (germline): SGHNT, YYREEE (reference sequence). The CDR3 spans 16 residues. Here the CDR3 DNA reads TGTGCCAGCAGCCGTATGGAGGGAGAGAACACCGGGGAGCTGTTTTTT. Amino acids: CASSRMEGENTGELFF.

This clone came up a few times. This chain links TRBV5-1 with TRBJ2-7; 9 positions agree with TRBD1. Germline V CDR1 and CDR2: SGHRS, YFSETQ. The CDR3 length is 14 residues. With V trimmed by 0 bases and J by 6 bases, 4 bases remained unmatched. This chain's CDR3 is CASSLGGQGREQYF. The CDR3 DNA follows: TGCGCCAGCAGCTTGGGGGGACAGGGTCGCGAGCAGTACTTC.